These 18 T cell receptor beta chains were all obtained from the same sample, sequenced in a study of blood T cell repertoires in COVID-19. Method: immunoSEQ multiplex PCR; TCRdb's copy keeps in-frame clones and lacks some. The sample has under 300,000 clones, roughly 90% seen once. Source material: peripheral blood. These receptor sequences come from a woman aged 25-40 years with COVID-19, enrolled during active disease.

This clone has only a few counts. V usage is TRBV3-1 (or the pseudogene TRBV3-2) and J usage is TRBJ2-7; D remains ambiguous. The germline gives CDR1 LGHDT, CDR2 YNNKEL (reference sequence). V lost 1 base to trimming and J lost 3 bases, with 7 bases between them. The CDR3 runs 13 residues. The CDR3 region is CASSQGVFYEQYF. The CDR3, as DNA: TGTGCCAGCAGCCAAGGCGTCTTCTACGAGCAGTACTTC.

This clone appeared once. This CDR3 is CASSSWAGGTDTQYF. The CDR3 coding sequence is TGTGCCAGCAGTTCCTGGGCGGGGGGCACAGATACGCAGTATTTT. The chain has TRBV6-5 and TRBJ2-3; 7 bases are shared with TRBD2. V shed 4 bases and J 1 base; nucleotides not matched to a gene: 5. This CDR3 spans 15 amino acids. Germline values: CDR1 MNHEY, CDR2 SVGAGI.

V gene TRBV7-9 combines with J gene TRBJ2-1; 8 bases agree with TRBD2. CDR3 length: 16 residues. Trimming took 1 base from V and 4 from J; bases not matched to a gene: 6. Germline values: CDR1 SEHNR, CDR2 FQNEAQ (reference sequence). This CDR3 reads CASSLVAGGSYNEQFF. DNA for the CDR3: TGTGCCAGCAGCTTAGTCGCGGGGGGATCGTACAATGAGCAGTTCTTC.

CDR3 sequence reads: CASTLEDNEQFF. The CDR3 DNA reads TGTGCCAGCACCCTGGAGGACAATGAGCAGTTCTTC. The chain employs TRBV28 and TRBJ2-1; D may be TRBD2 (5 bases). V was clipped by 7 bases and J by 5 bases, with 9 bases between them. The CDR3 runs to 12 residues. CDR1 is MDHEN, CDR2 SYDVKM, per germline.

V is TRBV12-3 or TRBV12-4 and J is TRBJ2-1; TRBD1 aligns across 7 bases. The junction had 3 bases not matched to a gene; V was cut back by 6 bases and J by 7 bases. This CDR3 is built from 12 residues. In DNA, the CDR3 is TGTGCCAGCAGGACACAGGGGAATGAGCAGTTCTTC. Encoded protein: CASRTQGNEQFF.

The CDR3 DNA sequence: TGCGCCAGCAGCTTGATCTGGCTCCAAGAGACCCAGTACTTC. It codes for CASSLIWLQETQYF. The chain uses TRBV5-1 and TRBJ2-5; no clear D gene. The CDR3 runs to 14 residues. CDR1 is SGHRS and CDR2 is YFSETQ in the germline V gene. V lost 1 base, J lost 1 base, and 8 bases lay in between.

Concerning this clone: Within the sample, other DNA sequences also encode this same CDR3. This chain connects TRBV27 to TRBJ2-5; tentatively, D is TRBD1 (6 bases). CDR3 length equals 14 residues. CDR1 is MNHEY and CDR2 is SMNVEV in the germline V gene (reference sequence). V was cut by 3 bases and J by 2 bases, with 10 bases left in between. CDR3 nucleotide sequence: TGTGCCAGCAGTTTTCAGGGGAGACAAGAGACCCAGTACTTC. It yields the protein CASSFQGRQETQYF.

The chain is built from TRBV29-1 and TRBJ1-5, with 9 bases matching TRBD1. Per the germline V gene, CDR1 is SQVTM and CDR2 is ANQGSEA. V lost 8 bases, J lost 7 bases, and 12 bases stayed unmatched. The CDR3 has 14 amino acids. Here the CDR3 reads CSPSRDRVTQPQHF. The CDR3 DNA is TGCAGCCCCAGCCGGGACAGGGTCACCCAGCCCCAGCATTTT. The complete variable domain, with remaining parts taken from reference TRBV29-1 and TRBJ1-5, reads SAVISQKPSRDICQRGTSLTIQCQVDSQVTMMFWYRQQPGQSLTLIATANQGSEATYESGFVIDKFPISRPNLTFSTLTVSNMSPEDSSIYLCSPSRDRVTQPQHFGDGTRLSIL.

The chain carries TRBV3-1 (or the pseudogene TRBV3-2) and TRBJ2-7; D possibly corresponds to TRBD1 (6 bases). This CDR3 is built from 14 residues. V lost 3 bases to trimming and J lost 5 bases, with 14 bases between them. Germline CDR1 reads LGHDT; CDR2 reads YNNKEL (reference sequence). The CDR3 loop reads CASSQGHQTNEQYF. CDR3 coding DNA: TGTGCCAGCAGCCAGGGACACCAAACAAACGAGCAGTACTTC.

V and J are TRBV12-5 and TRBJ1-5, with D possibly TRBD1 on 5 matching bases. The CDR3 loop spans 16 amino acids. Trimming took 7 bases from V and 6 from J, leaving 22 bases between them. CDR1 is LGHNT, CDR2 FRNRAP, per germline. CDR3 region: CASVPPPGLMGQPQHF. The CDR3 DNA reads TGTGCTAGTGTCCCCCCCCCAGGGTTAATGGGTCAGCCCCAGCATTTT.

This chain links TRBV12-1 with TRBJ2-1; the listed D gene, TRBD2, was not tested against the DNA. TRBV12-1 is an annotated pseudogene. This CDR3 spans 16 amino acids. CDR3: CASSLPGLAGVNEQFF. In DNA, the CDR3 is TGTGCCAGCAGTCTCCCGGGACTAGCGGGGGTTAATGAGCAGTTCTTC.

The chain is built from TRBV7-9 and TRBJ1-1; D is ambiguous. Per germline, CDR1 SEHNR and CDR2 FQNEAQ (reference sequence). The CDR3 runs to 17 residues. V dropped 5 bases and J dropped 0 bases, with 19 bases sitting between them. The CDR3: CASSRGRGATLNTEAFF. As DNA, the CDR3 is TGTGCCAGCAGCCGAGGGAGAGGCGCCACTTTGAACACTGAAGCTTTCTTT.

This chain uses TRBV7-9 with TRBJ1-2; D perhaps matches TRBD1 (6 bases). V was shortened by 5 bases and J by 3 bases, with 10 bases between the two germline ends. Looked up from germline, CDR1 is SEHNR and CDR2 is FQNEAQ (reference sequence). The CDR3 runs 13 residues. CDR3 DNA sequence: TGTGCCAGCAGCGCCGGACAGTACTATGGCTACACCTTC. Protein sequence: CASSAGQYYGYTF.

This clone has more than one count but fewer than ten. The rearrangement links TRBV5-4 to TRBJ2-7; 8 bases match TRBD1. Trimming took 0 bases from V and 4 from J; bases not matched to a gene: 6. CDR1 is SGHNT and CDR2 is YYREEE in the germline V gene (reference sequence). This CDR3 has 15 amino acids. For the CDR3, the DNA is TGTGCCAGCAGCTTGGGAGCCAGGGGGCAGTACGAGCAGTACTTC. Translated, it gives CASSLGARGQYEQYF.

The V gene is TRBV13, the J gene TRBJ1-1; a weak D match, TRBD1 (6 bases). Germline CDR1 and CDR2: PRHDT and FYEKMQ (reference sequence). The CDR3 totals 15 residues. With 4 bases removed from V and 8 bases from J, the gap between germline ends came to 20 bases. The CDR3 spells CASSSPDRPRGEAFF. CDR3 DNA: TGTGCCAGCAGCTCCCCCGACAGGCCAAGGGGGGAAGCTTTCTTT.

V gene TRBV29-1 combines with J gene TRBJ2-1; D uncertain. This CDR3 is 14 amino acids long. CDR1 and CDR2 (germline): SQVTM, ANQGSEA. The V gene lost 8 bases and the J gene lost 0 bases, with 14 bases spanning the gap. CDR3 DNA: TGCAGCTGTTGGAGCCCCAGCTCCTACAATGAGCAGTTCTTC. This codes for CSCWSPSSYNEQFF.

The gene calls are TRBV5-1 and TRBJ1-1; 8 nucleotides align to TRBD1. V lost 1 base to trimming and J lost 5 bases; unmatched junction nucleotides: 7. The CDR3 covers 15 residues. CDR1 and CDR2 (germline): SGHRS, YFSETQ. CDR3 DNA: TGCGCCAGCAGCTTGATGGGACAGGCAGGGACTGAAGCTTTCTTT. Residues: CASSLMGQAGTEAFF.

CDR3 in amino acids: CASSVLGGETQYF. DNA of the CDR3: TGTGCCAGCAGCGTACTCGGGGGGGAGACCCAGTACTTC. This chain connects TRBV9 to TRBJ2-5; TRBD2 matches at 7 bases. The CDR3 is 13 amino acids. Per germline, CDR1 SGDLS and CDR2 YYNGEE. The ends lost 1 base at V and 5 bases at J; junction bases unmatched: 2.